The TCR beta chain described here comes from a study of blood T cell repertoires in COVID-19. Study at large: Acute and convalescent COVID-19 specimens originated in the United States, Italy and Spain. T cells, B-cell-depleted T cells, or PBMCs supplied cDNA or gDNA.

Authors' methods: Nucleated cell number was recorded as an estimate derived from reference gene primer amplification. Assay: immunoSEQ multiplex PCR; the TCRdb copy retains only in-frame clones and omits some. That table is the source of V, J and clone size, and D and trimming were worked out from the DNA. The data show about 250,000 clones, roughly 80% seen once. Trimming took 5 bases from V and 3 from J; bases not matched to a gene: 4. CDR3 length equals 15 residues. Germline loops: CDR1 LNHDA, CDR2 SQIVND (reference sequence). The chain combines TRBV19 with TRBJ1-5; TRBD1 aligns across 10 bases. This clonotype was obtained from a man aged 50 to 60 with active or convalescent COVID-19. Sequences were obtained from peripheral blood. The CDR3 DNA is TGTGCCAGTAGTGGGGACAGGGGAAACAATCAGCCCCAGCATTTT. This gives the protein CASSGDRGNNQPQHF.